One sample yielded the 6 T cell receptor beta chains listed below, sequenced in a study of cytomegalovirus exposure and HLA in healthy donors. Profiling relied on immunoSEQ multiplex PCR, and the TCRdb table lists in-frame clones only, not all of them. Among some 98,000 clones listed, 87% were seen once. The specimen was PBMCs. These receptors originate from a woman in her twenties or thirties in good health and CMV-seronegative.

J is TRBJ2-6 and V is TRBV6-5; TRBD1 is a possible D gene (6 bases). The germline V gene has CDR1 MNHEY and CDR2 SVGAGI. V was shortened by 6 bases and J by 3 bases, with 12 bases between the two germline ends. This CDR3 comprises 15 residues. The chain's CDR3 is CASRSGALGANVLTF. CDR3 DNA: TGTGCCAGCAGATCAGGGGCGCTTGGGGCCAACGTCCTGACTTTC.

The chain recombines TRBV6-1 with TRBJ2-3, with TRBD2 matching over 8 bases. With V trimmed by 7 bases and J by 5 bases, 8 bases remained unmatched. This CDR3 is built from 14 residues. Looked up from germline, CDR1 is MNHNS and CDR2 is SASEGT. The CDR3 loop is CASILRGGQDTQYF. The DNA for the CDR3 is TGTGCCAGCATTCTCCGGGGGGGGCAAGATACGCAGTATTTT.

The rearrangement joins TRBV5-6 to TRBJ2-1, with TRBD1 identical over 9 bases. V lost 3 bases, J lost 7 bases, and 8 bases stayed unmatched. The V gene's germline CDR1 is SGHDT and CDR2 YYEEEE. The CDR3 is 15 residues long. Here the CDR3 DNA reads TGTGCCAGCAGCTCGGTGACAGGGGGAGAGAATGAGCAGTTCTTC. This sequence encodes CASSSVTGGENEQFF.

The V and J genes are TRBV29-1 and TRBJ2-7, with 8 positions matching TRBD1. Germline V gene sequence: CDR1 SQVTM, CDR2 ANQGSEA. With 6 bases clipped from V and 6 bases from J, the junction kept 10 bases outside the gene matches. The length of the CDR3 is 13 residues. Here the CDR3 reads CSVRTGKNGEQYF. As DNA, the CDR3 is TGCAGCGTGAGGACAGGGAAGAATGGCGAGCAGTACTTC.

The chain recombines TRBV7-6 with TRBJ2-1; 11 bases are a match to TRBD2. This CDR3 is built from 16 residues. With 1 base clipped from V and 7 bases from J, the junction kept 6 bases outside the gene matches. The V gene's germline CDR1 is SGHVS and CDR2 FNYEAQ. CDR3 loop: CASSLEASGGTNEQFF. Here the CDR3 DNA reads TGTGCCAGCAGCTTAGAGGCTAGCGGGGGGACGAATGAGCAGTTCTTC.

This sequence joins TRBV5-6 and TRBJ2-1; 8 bases are shared with TRBD1. There are 13 residues in the CDR3. Germline values: CDR1 SGHDT, CDR2 YYEEEE. Unmatched junction bases numbered 4, after V lost 4 bases and J lost 7 bases. The CDR3 spells CASSRTGLNEQFF. The CDR3 DNA reads TGTGCCAGCAGCAGGACAGGGTTGAATGAGCAGTTCTTC.